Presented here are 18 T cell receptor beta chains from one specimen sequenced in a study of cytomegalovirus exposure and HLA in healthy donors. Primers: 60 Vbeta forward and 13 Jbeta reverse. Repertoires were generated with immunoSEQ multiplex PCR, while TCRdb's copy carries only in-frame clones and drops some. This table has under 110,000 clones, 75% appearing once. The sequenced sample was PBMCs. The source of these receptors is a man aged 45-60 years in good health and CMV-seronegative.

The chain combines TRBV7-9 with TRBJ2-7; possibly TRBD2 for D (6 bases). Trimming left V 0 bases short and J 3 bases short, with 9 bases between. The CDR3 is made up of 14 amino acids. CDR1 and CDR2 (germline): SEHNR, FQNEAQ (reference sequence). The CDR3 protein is CASSLAGGNYEQYF. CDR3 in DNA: TGTGCCAGCAGCTTAGCGGGAGGAAACTACGAGCAGTACTTC.

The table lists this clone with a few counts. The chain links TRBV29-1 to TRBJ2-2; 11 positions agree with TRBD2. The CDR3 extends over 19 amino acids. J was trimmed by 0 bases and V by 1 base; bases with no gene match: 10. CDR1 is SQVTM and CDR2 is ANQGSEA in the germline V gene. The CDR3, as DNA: TGCAGCGTTGAAGGGTTGGGGCTAGCGGGGGGCACGAACACCGGGGAGCTGTTTTTT. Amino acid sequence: CSVEGLGLAGGTNTGELFF.

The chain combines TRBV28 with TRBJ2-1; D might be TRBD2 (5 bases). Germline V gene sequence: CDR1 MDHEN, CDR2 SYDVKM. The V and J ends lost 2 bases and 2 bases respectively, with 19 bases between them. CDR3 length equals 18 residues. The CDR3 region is CASSLEGVNSWAYNEQFF. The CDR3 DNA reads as TGTGCCAGCAGTTTAGAGGGAGTAAACTCCTGGGCCTACAATGAGCAGTTCTTC.

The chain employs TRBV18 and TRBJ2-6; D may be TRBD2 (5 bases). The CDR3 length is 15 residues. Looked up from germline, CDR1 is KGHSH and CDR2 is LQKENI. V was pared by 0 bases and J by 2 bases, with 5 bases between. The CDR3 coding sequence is TGTGCCAGCTCACCACCGACTACTGGGGCCAACGTCCTGACTTTC. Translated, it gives CASSPPTTGANVLTF.

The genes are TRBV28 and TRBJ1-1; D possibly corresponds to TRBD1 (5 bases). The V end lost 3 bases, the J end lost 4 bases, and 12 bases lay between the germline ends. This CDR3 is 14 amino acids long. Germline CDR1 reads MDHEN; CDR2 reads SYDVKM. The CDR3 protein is CASSFTGSRTEAFF. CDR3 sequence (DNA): TGTGCCAGCAGTTTTACAGGTAGTCGCACTGAAGCTTTCTTT.

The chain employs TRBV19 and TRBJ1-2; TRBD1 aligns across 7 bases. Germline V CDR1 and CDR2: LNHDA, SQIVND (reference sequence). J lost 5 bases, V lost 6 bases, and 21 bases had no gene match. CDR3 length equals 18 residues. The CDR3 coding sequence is TGTGCCAGTAGCGCAAATACGGGACAGCCCATACTTGGGTATGGCTACACCTTC. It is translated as CASSANTGQPILGYGYTF.

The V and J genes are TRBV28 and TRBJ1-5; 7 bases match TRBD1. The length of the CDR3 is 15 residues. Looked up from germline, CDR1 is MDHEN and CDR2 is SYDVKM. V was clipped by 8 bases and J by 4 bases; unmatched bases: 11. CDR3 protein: CASGTTGVENQPQHF. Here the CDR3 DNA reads TGTGCCAGCGGAACTACAGGGGTTGAGAATCAGCCCCAGCATTTT.

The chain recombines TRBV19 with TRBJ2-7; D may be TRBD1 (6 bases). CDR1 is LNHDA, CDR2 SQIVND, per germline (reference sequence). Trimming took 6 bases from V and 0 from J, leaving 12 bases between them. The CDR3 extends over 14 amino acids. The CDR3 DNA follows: TGTGCCAGTAGCCGGGACATTGGCTCCTACGAGCAGTACTTC. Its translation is CASSRDIGSYEQYF.

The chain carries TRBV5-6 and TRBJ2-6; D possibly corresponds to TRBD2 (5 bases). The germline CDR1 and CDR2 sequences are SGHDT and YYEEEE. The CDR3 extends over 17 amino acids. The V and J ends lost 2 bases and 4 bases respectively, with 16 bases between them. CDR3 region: CASSLLRKTGGANVLTF. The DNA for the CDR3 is TGTGCCAGCAGCTTACTCAGGAAAACGGGGGGGGCCAACGTCCTGACTTTC.

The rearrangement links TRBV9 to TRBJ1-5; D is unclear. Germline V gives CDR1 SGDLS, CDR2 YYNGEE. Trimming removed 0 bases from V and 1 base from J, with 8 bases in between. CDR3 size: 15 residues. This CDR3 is CASSVDGESNQPQHF. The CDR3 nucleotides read TGTGCCAGCAGCGTAGACGGAGAAAGCAATCAGCCCCAGCATTTT.

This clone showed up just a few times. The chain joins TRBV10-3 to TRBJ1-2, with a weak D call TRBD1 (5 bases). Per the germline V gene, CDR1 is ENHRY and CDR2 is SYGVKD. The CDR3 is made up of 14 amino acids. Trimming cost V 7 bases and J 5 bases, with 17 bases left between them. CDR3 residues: CAITSTENLYGYTF. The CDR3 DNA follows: TGTGCCATCACCTCGACAGAAAACCTTTATGGCTACACCTTC.

The CDR3 loop is CASPLVGVGGEKLFF. CDR3 in DNA: TGTGCCAGCCCCCTGGTAGGGGTAGGAGGGGAAAAACTGTTTTTT. This chain links TRBV28 with TRBJ1-4, with D possibly TRBD1 on 5 matching bases. Germline V gene data show CDR1 as MDHEN and CDR2 as SYDVKM. This CDR3 spans 15 amino acids. The ends were cut back, 8 bases at V and 8 bases at J, with 21 bases in the middle.

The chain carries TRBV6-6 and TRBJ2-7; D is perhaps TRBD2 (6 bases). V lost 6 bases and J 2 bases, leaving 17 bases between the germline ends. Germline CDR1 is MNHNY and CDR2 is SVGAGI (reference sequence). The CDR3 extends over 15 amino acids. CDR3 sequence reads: CASRSADGGTYEQYF. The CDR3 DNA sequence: TGTGCCAGCAGGTCTGCTGACGGGGGAACCTACGAGCAGTACTTC.

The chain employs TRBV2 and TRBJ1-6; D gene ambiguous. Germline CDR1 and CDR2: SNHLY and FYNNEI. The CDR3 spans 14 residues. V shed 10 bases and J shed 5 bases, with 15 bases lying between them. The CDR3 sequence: CATQTGTDNSPLHF. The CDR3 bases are TGTGCCACCCAGACCGGCACAGATAATTCACCCCTCCACTTT.

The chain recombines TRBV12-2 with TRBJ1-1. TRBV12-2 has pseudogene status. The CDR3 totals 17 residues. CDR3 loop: CASRLGVGGDGGTEAFF. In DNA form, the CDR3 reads TGTGCAAGTCGCCTAGGGGTGGGGGGAGATGGGGGCACTGAAGCTTTCTTT.

The CDR3 protein is CASSFRDSGGYTF. For the CDR3, the DNA is TGTGCCAGCAGTTTCCGGGACTCGGGGGGCTACACCTTC. J is TRBJ1-2 and V is TRBV6-5, with a tentative D call TRBD1 (5 bases). The CDR3 loop spans 13 amino acids. In germline, CDR1 is MNHEY, CDR2 SVGAGI. The V end lost 4 bases, the J end lost 8 bases, and 14 bases lay between the germline ends.

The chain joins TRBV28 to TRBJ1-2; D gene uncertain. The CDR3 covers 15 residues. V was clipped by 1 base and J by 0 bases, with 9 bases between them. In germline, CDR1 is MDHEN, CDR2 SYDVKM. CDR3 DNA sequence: TGTGCCAGCAGTTTATCACCAGGATCTAACTATGGCTACACCTTC. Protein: CASSLSPGSNYGYTF.

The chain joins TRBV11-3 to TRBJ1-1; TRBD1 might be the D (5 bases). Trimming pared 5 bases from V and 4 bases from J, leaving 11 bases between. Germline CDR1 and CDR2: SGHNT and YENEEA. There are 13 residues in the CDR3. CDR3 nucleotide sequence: TGTGCCAGCAGCGACGGGGGTTTCACTGAAGCTTTCTTT. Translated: CASSDGGFTEAFF.